Listed below are T cell receptor beta chains from one sample, sequenced in a study of beta chain features in type 1 diabetes. Profiled with immunoSEQ multiplex PCR; TCRdb holds only in-frame clones, not every one. The data hold hundreds of thousands of clones, with around an eighth observed a single time. Sequenced material: naive CD4+ T cells from blood. The source is a young man with type 1 diabetes. Both conserved end residues are part of each CDR3. A clone size is listed for some rows: how often the clone was seen (once, few, many), or a class if it is expanded.

few 14 TRBV28 CASSTTTPLPEQYF
NA 14 TRBV5-1 CASSLRDRRTEAFF
few 13 TRBV4-1 CASSQDWTEKLFF
few 12 TRBV28 CASTEGFSPLHF
few 14 TRBV5-4 CASSPTGGGTEAFF
NA 19 TRBV23-1 CASSQIPSRGTYSNQPQHF
few 17 TRBV4-2 CASSQPTWGQGGVEQFF
few 13 TRBV2 CASSYTRTDTQYF
few 14 TRBV7-9 CASSEWDGPEGYTF
few 14 TRBV5-4 CASSVAGSTDTQYF
few 14 TRBV6-5 CASSRTGSSYEQYF
NA 16 TRBV4-2 CASSPRVQIDNSPLHF
NA 13 TRBV5-4 CASSLRPTDTQYF
NA 14 TRBV18 CASSPQATNEKLFF
few 16 TRBV5-4 CASSLGLAGDQETQYF
few 14 TRBV5-1 CASSRQTTSTEAFF
few 13 TRBV7-9 CASSLGATDTQYF
NA 11 TRBV6-5 CASRRGTEAFF
NA 14 TRBV18 CASSPGQGGETQYF
NA 14 TRBV25-1 CASSFAGQTYGYTF
few 14 TRBV7-9 CASSLQGSGSTIYF
NA 14 TRBV6-5 CASRASGGTDTQYF
NA 14 TRBV29-1 CSVVNRGRVTEAFF
NA 16 TRBV5-6 CASSPRTSGERNEQFF
NA 13 TRBV19 CASRTSGVDEQFF
NA 14 TRBV7-7 CASSVQGGQETQYF
NA 15 TRBV6-5 CAAQGTSASKETQYF
NA 12 TRBV6-5 CASSRGGEGYTF
NA 13 TRBV11-2 CASSFQGSYEQYF
few 14 TRBV10-3 CAISPGQGAYEQYF
NA 17 TRBV18 CASSPRRGAMDNSPLHF
few 15 TRBV15 CATSREGSLSYEQYF
NA 14 TRBV30 CAWSFGGTDSPLHF
few 13 TRBV28 CASSLRGYQPQHF
NA 16 TRBV25-1 CASSELGQFMNTEAFF
few 15 TRBV28 CASSGPLSSYNEQFF
NA 12 TRBV30 CAWTEYTDTQYF
NA 14 TRBV5-1 CASRKDGSNEKLFF
NA 14 TRBV6-5 CASSPSPGDWGYTF
NA 15 TRBV10-3 CAISESEGRDQPQHF
NA 12 TRBV13 CASSLIENTIYF
few 16 TRBV9 CASSVALGQGMYEQYF
few 13 TRBV7-2 CASSSGLTWSQYF
NA 16 TRBV6-1 CASSVYGTGVDNEQFF
NA 13 TRBV28 CASTAQGAGEQYF
NA 14 TRBV5-1 CASSTGTVTYEQYF